This T cell receptor (beta chain) came from a study of cytomegalovirus exposure and HLA in healthy donors. The CDR3 is 12 amino acids. Germline V gives CDR1 MDHEN, CDR2 SYDVKM. Deletions cut 8 bases from V and 6 bases from J, with 14 bases between. The PCR had 60 Vbeta and 13 Jbeta primers. The assay was immunoSEQ multiplex PCR, and TCRdb's table has in-frame clones only and misses some. The sample lists some 200,000 clones, roughly three quarters occurring once. The clonotype comes from a man aged 45-60 years in good health and CMV-seronegative. The source material was PBMCs. The gene calls are TRBV28 and TRBJ2-7; D uncertain. The CDR3 loop is CASGFGLAEQYF. The CDR3 region has the DNA TGTGCCAGCGGCTTTGGGCTGGCCGAGCAGTACTTC. Full variable domain (rest looked up from reference TRBV28 and TRBJ2-7): DVKVTQSSRYLVKRTGEKVFLECVQDMDHENMFWYRQDPGLGLRLIYFSYDVKMKEKGDIPEGYSVSREKKERFSLILESASTNQTSMYLCASGFGLAEQYFGPGTRLTVT.